The subject of this entry is one T cell receptor (beta chain). Both 60 Vbeta primers and 13 Jbeta primers went into the PCR. This table comes from immunoSEQ multiplex PCR, and its TCRdb copy is limited to in-frame clones, with some not included. The table includes fewer than 150,000 clones, 65% to 75% detected once. The data belong to a study of cytomegalovirus exposure and HLA in healthy donors. Healthy bone marrow donors made up the donors. Sequences were obtained from PBMCs. The TCR sequence derives from a woman between 45 and 65 years old in good health and CMV-seropositive.

CDR3 sequence reads: CASSLGPRGGGVDTQYF. DNA for the CDR3: TGTGCCAGCAGTTTGGGCCCCCGGGGGGGAGGAGTTGATACGCAGTATTTT. V and J are TRBV27 and TRBJ2-3; 8 bases match TRBD2. The V gene end was trimmed by 3 bases and the J gene end by 6 bases; junction bases not matched to a gene: 14. The V gene's germline CDR1 is MNHEY and CDR2 SMNVEV (reference sequence). The CDR3 extends over 17 amino acids.